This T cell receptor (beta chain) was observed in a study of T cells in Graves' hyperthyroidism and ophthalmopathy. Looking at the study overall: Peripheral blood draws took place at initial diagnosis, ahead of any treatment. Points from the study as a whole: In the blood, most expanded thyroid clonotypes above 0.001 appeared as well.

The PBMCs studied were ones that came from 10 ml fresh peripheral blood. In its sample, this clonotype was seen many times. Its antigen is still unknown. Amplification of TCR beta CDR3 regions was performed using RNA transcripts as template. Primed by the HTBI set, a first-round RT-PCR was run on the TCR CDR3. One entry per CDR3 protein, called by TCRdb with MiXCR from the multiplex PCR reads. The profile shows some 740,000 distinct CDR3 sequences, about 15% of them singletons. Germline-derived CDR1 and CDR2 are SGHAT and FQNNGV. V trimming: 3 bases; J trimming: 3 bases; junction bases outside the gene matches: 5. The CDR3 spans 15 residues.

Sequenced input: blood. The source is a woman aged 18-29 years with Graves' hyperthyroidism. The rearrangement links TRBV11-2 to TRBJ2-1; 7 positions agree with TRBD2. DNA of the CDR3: TGTGCCAGCAGCTTCGGGGGAGGGAACTACAATGAGCAGTTCTTC. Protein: CASSFGGGNYNEQFF.